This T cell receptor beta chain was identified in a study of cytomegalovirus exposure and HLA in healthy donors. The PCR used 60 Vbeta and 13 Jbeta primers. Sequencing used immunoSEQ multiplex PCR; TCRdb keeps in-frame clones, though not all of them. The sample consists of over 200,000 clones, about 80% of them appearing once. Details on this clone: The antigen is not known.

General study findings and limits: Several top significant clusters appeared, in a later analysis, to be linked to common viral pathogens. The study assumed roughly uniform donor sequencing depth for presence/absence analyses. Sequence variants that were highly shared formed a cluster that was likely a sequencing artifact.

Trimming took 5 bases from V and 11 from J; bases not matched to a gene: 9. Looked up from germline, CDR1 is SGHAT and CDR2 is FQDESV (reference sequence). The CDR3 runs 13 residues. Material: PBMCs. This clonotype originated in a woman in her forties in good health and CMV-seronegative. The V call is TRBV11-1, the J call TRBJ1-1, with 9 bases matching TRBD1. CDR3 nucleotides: TGTGCCAGCAGCGTCTGGACAGGGGCTACGGCTTTCTTT. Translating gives CASSVWTGATAFF.